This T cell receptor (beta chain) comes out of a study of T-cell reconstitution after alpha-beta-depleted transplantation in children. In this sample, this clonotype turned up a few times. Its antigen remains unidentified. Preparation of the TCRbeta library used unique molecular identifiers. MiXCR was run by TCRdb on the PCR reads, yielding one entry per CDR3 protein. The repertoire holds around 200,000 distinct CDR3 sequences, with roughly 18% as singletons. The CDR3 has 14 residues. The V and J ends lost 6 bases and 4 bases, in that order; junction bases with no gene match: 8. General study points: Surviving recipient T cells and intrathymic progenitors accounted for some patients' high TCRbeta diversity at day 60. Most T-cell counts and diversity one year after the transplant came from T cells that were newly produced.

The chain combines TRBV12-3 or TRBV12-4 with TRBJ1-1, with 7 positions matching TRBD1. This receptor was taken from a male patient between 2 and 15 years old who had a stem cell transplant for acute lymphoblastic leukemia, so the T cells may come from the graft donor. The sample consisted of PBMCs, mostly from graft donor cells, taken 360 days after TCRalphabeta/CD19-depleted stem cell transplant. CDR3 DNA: TGTGCCAGCAGCCCGACAGGGAGCGGCACTGAAGCTTTCTTT. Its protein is CASSPTGSGTEAFF.